The rows below give T cell receptor beta chains drawn from one sample of a study of cytomegalovirus exposure and HLA in healthy donors. TCRdb keeps only in-frame clones here, not all; method: immunoSEQ multiplex PCR. The table shows some 180,000 clones, with about four fifths occurring only once. Sequencing used PBMCs. The source of these receptors is a female donor in good health and CMV-seronegative. Both conserved end residues are part of each CDR3. The order of the fields is J gene, V gene, clone size, D gene, CDR3 DNA, CDR3 protein. D genes are given only for firm matches. For some rows the clone size is stated as once, few or many, or as a class when expanded; others skip it.

>TRBJ2-7|TRBV7-7|.|TRBD1
TGTGCCAGCAGCCTCGGGACAGGGTACTCCTACGAGCAGTACTTC
CASSLGTGYSYEQYF
>TRBJ2-1|TRBV23-1|.|.
TGCGCCAGCAGTCATCCCGGGGCCTACAATGAGCAGTTCTTC
CASSHPGAYNEQFF
>TRBJ2-1|TRBV27|.|.
TGTGCCAGCAGTTTGTTCGGTGAGCAGTTCTTC
CASSLFGEQFF
>TRBJ2-7|TRBV2|.|TRBD2
TGTGCCAGCAGTGAAGGACTAGCGGGGGGGATCTACGAGCAGTACTTC
CASSEGLAGGIYEQYF
>TRBJ1-4|TRBV15|.|TRBD1
TGTGCCACCAGCAGAGAGTCGCGGGACAGGTCGCTGTCTAAACTGTTTTTT
CATSRESRDRSLSKLFF
>TRBJ1-2|TRBV14|.|.
TGTGCCAGCAGCCCTATACGTCCGGAGAACTATGGCTACACCTTC
CASSPIRPENYGYTF
>TRBJ1-1|TRBV11-2|.|TRBD1
TGTGCCAGCAGTCTCGGACAGGACACTGAAGCTTTCTTT
CASSLGQDTEAFF
>TRBJ2-7|TRBV7-6|.|TRBD1
TGTGCCAGCAGCGCCCAGGACAGGGGAACCTACGAGCAGTACTTC
CASSAQDRGTYEQYF
>TRBJ1-1|TRBV7-6|.|.
TGTGCCAGCAGCTCCCTTAAGAACACTGAAGCTTTCTTT
CASSSLKNTEAFF
>TRBJ2-7|TRBV5-1|.|.
TGCGCCAGCAGCTTGGATTCCGGGACAATTACCTACGAGCAGTACTTC
CASSLDSGTITYEQYF
>TRBJ2-2|TRBV2|.|TRBD1
TGTGCCAGCAGGGAGCGGACAGGTTCGAACACCGGGGAGCTGTTTTTT
CASRERTGSNTGELFF
>TRBJ2-7|TRBV27|once|TRBD2
TGTGCCAGCAGTTCCCACCGACTAGCGGGCCTCTCCTACGAGCAGTACTTC
CASSSHRLAGLSYEQYF
>TRBJ1-3|TRBV2|once|.
TGTGCCAGCAGGGAACAGGGTTCTGGAAACACCATATATTTT
CASREQGSGNTIYF
>TRBJ2-7|TRBV6-5|.|.
TGTGCCAGCAGTTTCAGCCGCGGTCCTTGTGAGCAGTACTTC
CASSFSRGPCEQYF
>TRBJ1-2|TRBV7-9|.|.
TGTTCCAGCAGCAGCCGACCTAGGACAGAATCAGACTACACCTTC
CSSSSRPRTESDYTF
>TRBJ2-5|TRBV6-6|.|.
TGTGCCAGCAGTTTACAGGGGGGGGAGACCCAGTACTTC
CASSLQGGETQYF
>TRBJ1-1|TRBV6-5|.|TRBD1
TGTGCCAGCAGTTCATGGACAGGGGCCACTGAAGCTTTCTTT
CASSSWTGATEAFF
>TRBJ2-5|TRBV6-6|.|.
TGTGCCAGCAGTTACTCGAGGCAGCAAGAGACCCAGTACTTC
CASSYSRQQETQYF
>TRBJ2-7|TRBV5-1|.|TRBD2
TGCGCCAGCAGCGTAGAGGCGGGAGGGCCGGAAGAGCAGTACTTC
CASSVEAGGPEEQYF
>TRBJ2-7|TRBV7-5|.|.
TGTGCCAGAAGCTTAGTATTAAGACAGACAACACCCTACGAGCAGTACTTC
CARSLVLRQTTPYEQYF
>TRBJ2-7|TRBV6-5|.|.
TGTGCCACACGTATGGGGGGTGGCGAGCAGTACTTC
CATRMGGGEQYF
>TRBJ2-7|TRBV11-3|.|.
TGTGCCAGCAGCTTAAGGGGGGGCCTTATCAACGAGCAGTACTTC
CASSLRGGLINEQYF
>TRBJ1-6|TRBV4-3|.|.
TGCGCCAGCAGCCAAGATCACGAAACTCTTTCACCCCTCCACTTT
CASSQDHETLSPLHF
>TRBJ2-1|TRBV19|.|TRBD2
TGTGCCAGTAGTATTAGGCGGGGGGCCGATGAGCAGTTCTTC
CASSIRRGADEQFF
>TRBJ2-1|TRBV6-5|.|.
TGTGCCAGCAGTTACCGCGGGACCCGAGATGAGCAGTTCTTC
CASSYRGTRDEQFF
>TRBJ1-4|TRBV11-2|once|TRBD1
TGTGCCAGCAGCTCTGGGACAGTTGGTAATGAAAAACTGTTTTTT
CASSSGTVGNEKLFF
>TRBJ1-2|TRBV30|.|.
TGTGCCTGGACCCCCACGAAGGTCCGGGGTTTTGACTATGGCTACACCTTC
CAWTPTKVRGFDYGYTF
>TRBJ2-3|TRBV7-2|.|TRBD2
TGTGCCAGCAGCTTTTACGGACTAGCCACAGATACGCAGTATTTT
CASSFYGLATDTQYF
>TRBJ1-5|TRBV29-1|.|.
TGCAGCGTCCAAGCGGGTCCTAGTCAGCCCCAGCATTTT
CSVQAGPSQPQHF
>TRBJ2-7|TRBV27|.|.
TGTGCCAGCTCCCCTTGGGGGGGCGGCTCCTACGAGCAGTACTTC
CASSPWGGGSYEQYF
>TRBJ2-3|TRBV2|once|.
TGTGCCAGCAGTGAAGGGAGGACCACAGATACGCAGTATTTT
CASSEGRTTDTQYF
>TRBJ2-7|TRBV10-3|.|TRBD1
TGTGCCATCAGTGAGTCGACAGGGGGCTTCTACGAGCAGTACTTC
CAISESTGGFYEQYF
>TRBJ2-1|TRBV7-9|.|TRBD1
TGTGCCAGCAGCTCGACAGGGGGCGCCTTCAATGAGCAGTTCTTC
CASSSTGGAFNEQFF
>TRBJ2-1|TRBV2|few|.
TGTGCCAGCAGTGAGGGTAGACTCTTATCCTACAATGAGCAGTTCTTC
CASSEGRLLSYNEQFF
>TRBJ2-3|TRBV11-2|few|.
TGTGCCAGCAGCCATGGACTTAATACGCAGTATTTT
CASSHGLNTQYF
>TRBJ2-2|TRBV5-1|.|TRBD1
TGCGCCAGCAGCTTGACAGGGGGCTACACCGGGGAGCTGTTTTTT
CASSLTGGYTGELFF
>TRBJ2-1|TRBV19|.|.
TGTGCCAGTAGTAGATCCCGCCGAGGGCGGACCTCCTACAATGAGCAGTTCTTC
CASSRSRRGRTSYNEQFF